The 6 T cell receptor beta chains in this list originate from one sample, sequenced in a study of blood T cells in healthy people across ages. Alongside a J-beta primer mix, a sample-barcoded 5' primer served in a second PCR lasting roughly 7 to 12 cycles. Via MiXCR, TCRdb re-called the 5' RACE reads, giving one row per CDR3 protein. The sample lists some 700,000 distinct CDR3 sequences, about 40% occurring once. Sequenced input: blood. Every receptor here comes from a woman aged 55-69 years in good health.

This clonotype has more than one count but fewer than ten. The chain is built from TRBV9 and TRBJ2-2; D is possibly TRBD2 (5 bases). The germline V gene encodes CDR1 SGDLS and CDR2 YYNGEE. CDR3 size: 15 residues. V gave up 0 bases and J gave up 4 bases, with 10 bases separating them. CDR3 residues: CASSVAALATGELFF. In DNA form, the CDR3 reads TGTGCCAGCAGCGTAGCGGCGCTAGCCACCGGGGAGCTGTTTTTT.

V usage is TRBV5-1 and J usage is TRBJ1-2; a possible D gene is TRBD1 (6 bases). V shed 4 bases and J shed 5 bases, with 12 bases lying between them. The germline V gene encodes CDR1 SGHRS and CDR2 YFSETQ. The CDR3 length is 13 residues. The CDR3 loop is CASSTDRFYGYTF. The DNA of the CDR3 is TGCGCCAGCAGCACCGACAGGTTTTATGGCTACACCTTC. Together with reference TRBV5-1 and TRBJ1-2, the CDR3 gives the full variable domain: KAGVTQTPRYLIKTRGQQVTLSCSPISGHRSVSWYQQTPGQGLQFLFEYFSETQRNKGNFPGRFSGRQFSNSRSEMNVSTLELGDSALYLCASSTDRFYGYTFGSGTRLTVV.

CDR3: CASSMRDRVDYGYTF. Written as DNA, the CDR3 is TGTGCCAGCAGCATGAGGGACAGGGTCGACTATGGCTACACCTTC. The chain joins TRBV28 to TRBJ1-2; the match to TRBD1 covers 9 bases. The CDR3 is 15 residues long. The V gene end was trimmed by 6 bases and the J gene end by 3 bases; junction bases not matched to a gene: 8. Germline loops: CDR1 MDHEN, CDR2 SYDVKM.

The chain carries TRBV29-1 and TRBJ2-7; unclear D gene. V lost 6 bases and J 0 bases, leaving 18 bases between the germline ends. From germline, CDR1 is SQVTM and CDR2 ANQGSEA. The CDR3 length is 15 residues. CDR3 nucleotides: TGCAGCGTGCGCCGAGGTGACGGAAGCTCCTACGAGCAGTACTTC. Translation: CSVRRGDGSSYEQYF.

The V call is TRBV30, the J call TRBJ2-7; D unclear. CDR1 is GTSNPN and CDR2 is SVGIG in the germline V gene (reference sequence). The CDR3 is 14 residues long. The V and J ends lost 0 bases and 3 bases respectively, with 12 bases between them. The DNA of the CDR3 is TGTGCCTGGAGTGTACGGCGGACGAACTACGAGCAGTACTTC. Residues: CAWSVRRTNYEQYF.

V usage is TRBV5-5 and J usage is TRBJ1-4, with D possibly matching TRBD1 (6 bases). The CDR3 spans 15 residues. Trimming stripped 9 bases from V and 0 bases from J, with 15 bases between. Germline loops: CDR1 SGHKS, CDR2 YYEKEE (reference sequence). The CDR3 reads CANSRDTSTNEKLFF. The DNA for the CDR3 is TGTGCCAACTCAAGGGACACCTCAACTAATGAAAAACTGTTTTTT.